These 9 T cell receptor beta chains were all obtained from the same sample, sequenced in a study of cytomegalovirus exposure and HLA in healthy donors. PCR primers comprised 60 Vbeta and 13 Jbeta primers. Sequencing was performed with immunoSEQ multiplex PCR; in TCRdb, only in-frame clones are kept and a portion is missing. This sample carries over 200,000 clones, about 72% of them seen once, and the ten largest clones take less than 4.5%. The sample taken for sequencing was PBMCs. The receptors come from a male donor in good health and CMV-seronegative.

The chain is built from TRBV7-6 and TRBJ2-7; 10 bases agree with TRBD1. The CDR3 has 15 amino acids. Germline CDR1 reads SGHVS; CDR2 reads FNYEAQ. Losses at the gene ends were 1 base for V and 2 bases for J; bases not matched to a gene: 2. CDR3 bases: TGTGCCAGCAGCTTAGATGGACAGGGGGCCTACGAGCAGTACTTC. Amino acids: CASSLDGQGAYEQYF.

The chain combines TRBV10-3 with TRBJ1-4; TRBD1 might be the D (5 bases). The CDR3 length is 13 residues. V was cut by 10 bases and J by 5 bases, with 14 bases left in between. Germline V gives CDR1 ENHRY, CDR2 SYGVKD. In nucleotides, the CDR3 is TGTGCCACCACCTTGGACACCAATGAAAAACTGTTTTTT. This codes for CATTLDTNEKLFF.

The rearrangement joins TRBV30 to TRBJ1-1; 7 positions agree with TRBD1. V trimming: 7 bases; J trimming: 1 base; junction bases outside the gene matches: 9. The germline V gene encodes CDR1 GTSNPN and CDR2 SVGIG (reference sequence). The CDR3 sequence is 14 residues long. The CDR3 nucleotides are TGTGCCTCCAAAAAGGGACAGACGAACACTGAAGCTTTCTTT. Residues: CASKKGQTNTEAFF.

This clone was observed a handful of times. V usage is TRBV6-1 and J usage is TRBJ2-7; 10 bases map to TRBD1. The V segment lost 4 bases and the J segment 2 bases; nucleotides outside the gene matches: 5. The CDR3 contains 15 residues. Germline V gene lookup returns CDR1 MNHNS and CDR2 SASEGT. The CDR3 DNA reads TGTGCCAGCAGTGCCAGGGACAGGGGTGCCTACGAGCAGTACTTC. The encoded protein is CASSARDRGAYEQYF.

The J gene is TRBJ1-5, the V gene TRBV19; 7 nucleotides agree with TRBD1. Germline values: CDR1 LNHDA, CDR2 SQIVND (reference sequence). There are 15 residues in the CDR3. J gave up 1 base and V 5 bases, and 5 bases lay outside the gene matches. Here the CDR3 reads CASSRQGVSNQPQHF. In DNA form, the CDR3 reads TGTGCCAGTAGTCGACAGGGTGTAAGCAATCAGCCCCAGCATTTT.

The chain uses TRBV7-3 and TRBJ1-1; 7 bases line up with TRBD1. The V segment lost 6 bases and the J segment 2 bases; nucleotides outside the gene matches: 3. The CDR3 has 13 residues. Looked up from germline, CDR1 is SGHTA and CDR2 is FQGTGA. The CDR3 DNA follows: TGTGCCAGCAGGAGGGACAGAAACACTGAAGCTTTCTTT. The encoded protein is CASRRDRNTEAFF.

Written as DNA, the CDR3 is TGTGCCAGCAGTGAAAGGGACAGGGGGCTCCTGAAGGCTGAAGCTTTCTTT. Its protein is CASSERDRGLLKAEAFF. The chain combines TRBV6-1 with TRBJ1-1; 12 bases are a match to TRBD1. Germline loops: CDR1 MNHNS, CDR2 SASEGT. V was clipped by 2 bases and J by 6 bases; unmatched bases: 10. The CDR3 loop spans 17 amino acids.

DNA for the CDR3: TGTGCCAGCAGTTTAGCACTAGCGGGAGGGCCGACAGATACGCAGTATTTT. Amino acid sequence: CASSLALAGGPTDTQYF. The gene calls are TRBV27 and TRBJ2-3; TRBD2 matches 13 bases. The CDR3 is 17 residues long. Germline lookup yields CDR1 MNHEY and CDR2 SMNVEV (reference sequence). The trim removed 2 bases at V and 3 bases at J, leaving 5 bases unmatched.

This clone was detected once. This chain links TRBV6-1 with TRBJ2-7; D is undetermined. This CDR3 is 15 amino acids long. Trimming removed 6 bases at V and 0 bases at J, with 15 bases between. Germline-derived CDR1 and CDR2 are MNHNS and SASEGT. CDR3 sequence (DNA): TGTGCCAGCAGCGGTGACAACCCAGCCTCCTACGAGCAGTACTTC. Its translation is CASSGDNPASYEQYF.